The sample holds a few counts of the clone carrying this T cell receptor beta chain. TCRdb re-derived calls from the RT-PCR reads in MiXCR, one entry per CDR3 protein. The sample lists a few hundred thousand distinct CDR3 sequences, over 9% occurring once. Trimming shortened V by 4 bases and J by 3 bases, and 19 bases separated the two germline ends. The CDR3 is made up of 16 amino acids. In germline, CDR1 is SEHNR, CDR2 FQNEAQ (reference sequence). These data originate in a study of response to subunit inactivated influenza vaccine. The sample here was non-naive T cells sorted from PBMCs, taken 14 days before vaccination. The chain joins TRBV7-9 to TRBJ2-7, with D perhaps matching TRBD1 or TRBD2 (5 bases each). The clonotype was recovered from a man aged 50 to 59 who received an inactivated influenza vaccine. CDR3 region: CASSSNSGTSLYEQYF. CDR3 nucleotides: TGTGCCAGCAGCTCGAACTCAGGGACGTCTCTCTACGAGCAGTACTTC.